A selection of T cell receptor beta chains follows, all from one sample in a study of CD8+ T cells in alopecia areata. TCRdb's copy holds only in-frame clones and misses some; the assay was immunoSEQ multiplex PCR. Of some 200,000 clones in the sample, around 57% were seen once. The source was CD4+ T cells sorted from blood, collected at week 4, from a patient treated with tofacitinib. The receptors shown here come from a human donor with alopecia areata. Both conserved end residues are part of each CDR3. A D gene is named only where the DNA matches it firmly. The size entry is marked missing in some rows and otherwise reads once, few, many or a size class.

TRBJ2-3,.,.,TRBV29-1,TGCAGCGTCCAGAGTCGGGGACCAAGAGATACGCAGTATTTT,CSVQSRGPRDTQYF
TRBJ1-2,.,.,TRBV10-3,TGTGCCATCAGTGACGGTGGTGGCTACACCTTC,CAISDGGGYTF
TRBJ2-5,.,.,TRBV12-5,TGTGCTAGTGGTTTGGGGACGGATCAAGAGACCCAGTACTTC,CASGLGTDQETQYF
TRBJ1-4,.,TRBD1,TRBV7-2,TGTGCCAGCAGCTCAGGGACAGGGCATGAAAAACTGTTTTTT,CASSSGTGHEKLFF
TRBJ2-5,many,TRBD2,TRBV11-2,TGTGCCAGCAGCCCCGGGACTAGCTACATAGAGACCCAGTACTTC,CASSPGTSYIETQYF
TRBJ1-6,few,TRBD1,TRBV5-1,TGCGCCAGCAGCCCCGGGACAGCTAATTCACCCCTCCACTTT,CASSPGTANSPLHF
TRBJ2-7,.,.,TRBV2,TGTGCCAGCAGTGAACGGACGTACTACGAGCAGTACTTC,CASSERTYYEQYF
TRBJ2-7,.,TRBD1,TRBV30,TGTGCACTTAACAGGGGGGCTTACGAGCAGTACTTC,CALNRGAYEQYF
TRBJ2-5,.,.,TRBV21-1,TGTGCCAGCAGCACCCCGGGACAGGGTTGTGAGACCCAGTACTTC,CASSTPGQGCETQYF
TRBJ2-4,.,.,TRBV27,TGTGCCAGCAGGAGGGGGGCAGGGGTTATAGGAAACATTCAGTACTTC,CASRRGAGVIGNIQYF
TRBJ2-2,few,.,TRBV6-5,TGTGCCAGCGCCCAATTCCCGACCACCGGGGAGCTGTTTTTT,CASAQFPTTGELFF
TRBJ2-7,.,TRBD1,TRBV11-2,TGTGCCAGCAGCCCTAAACGACAGGGGCCATACGAGCAGTACTTC,CASSPKRQGPYEQYF
TRBJ2-7,.,.,TRBV14,TGTGCCAGCAGCCCGGTAGGACCCCCCGACGAGCAGTACTTC,CASSPVGPPDEQYF
TRBJ1-1,few,.,TRBV29-1,TGCAGCGTCCGCGGACAGAGACCAAACACTGAAGCTTTCTTT,CSVRGQRPNTEAFF
TRBJ2-5,once,.,TRBV2,TGTGCCAGCAGCCGGGATCAGAAGACCCAAGAGACCCAGTACTTC,CASSRDQKTQETQYF
TRBJ2-2,.,.,TRBV30,TGTGCCTGGACTTGGAGGGGACGGAACACCGGGGAGCTGTTTTTT,CAWTWRGRNTGELFF
TRBJ1-4,.,.,TRBV9,TGTGCCAGCAGCCGGGGCCCTCAGGTGGATAATGAAAAACTGTTTTTT,CASSRGPQVDNEKLFF
TRBJ1-2,.,.,TRBV29-1,TGCAGCGTATCCGACAGTAACTATGGCTACACCTTC,CSVSDSNYGYTF
TRBJ2-5,.,TRBD1,TRBV2,TGTGCCAGCAGTGGAGGACAGGCGACCCAAGAGACCCAGTACTTC,CASSGGQATQETQYF
TRBJ1-2,.,TRBD1,TRBV20-1,TGCAGTGCTAGAGAGACAGGGACCTTC,CSARETGTF
TRBJ2-3,few,TRBD2,TRBV29-1,TGCAGCGTTGAAGCCGCGGGGGGGCGGGGAGATACGCAGTATTTT,CSVEAAGGRGDTQYF
TRBJ2-3,.,TRBD2,TRBV29-1,TGCAGCGTTACAACCGGGACTAGAACAGATACGCAGTATTTT,CSVTTGTRTDTQYF
TRBJ2-2,.,TRBD2,TRBV30,TGTGCCTGGAAGAAGCGGGGCTTGGACACCGGGGAGCTGTTTTTT,CAWKKRGLDTGELFF
TRBJ1-2,.,.,TRBV5-6,TGTGCCAGCAGCTTGGGGCAGACCTTCTTAGGCTACACCTTC,CASSLGQTFLGYTF
TRBJ2-1,.,.,TRBV19,TGTGCCAGTAGTACACAGGATTTGGCAAGTGAGCAGTTCTTC,CASSTQDLASEQFF
TRBJ1-6,.,TRBD1,TRBV7-2,TGTGCCAGCAGCCCTCAGGACAGGGTGAATTCACCCCTCCACTTT,CASSPQDRVNSPLHF
TRBJ1-2,.,.,TRBV4-1,TGCGCCAGCAGCCAGCCTTTGGGTTTTCCAGGTGACCGTGGCTACACCTTC,CASSQPLGFPGDRGYTF
TRBJ2-7,.,.,TRBV29-1,TGCAGCGTTGATCAGGGTGGGTACGAGCAGTACTTC,CSVDQGGYEQYF
TRBJ1-1,few,.,TRBV9,TGTGCCAGCAGCCTGCTGAACCAGGGTGAAGCTTTCTTT,CASSLLNQGEAFF
TRBJ1-2,.,.,TRBV7-9,TGTGCCAGCAGCTTCGGGCAGGGAACATCCTCAGGTGGCTACACCTTC,CASSFGQGTSSGGYTF
TRBJ2-1,.,TRBD1,TRBV7-2,TGTGCCAGCAGCTCTCCGGGACAGACAAATGAGCAGTTCTTC,CASSSPGQTNEQFF
TRBJ1-2,.,.,TRBV30,TGTGCCTGGGAGCATGGGGGCTACACCTTC,CAWEHGGYTF
TRBJ2-2,.,.,TRBV9,TGTGCCAGCAGCGTAGTCGGAAGCGGACCCGGGGAGCTGTTTTTT,CASSVVGSGPGELFF
TRBJ1-2,.,TRBD1,TRBV30,TGTGCCTGGAGTCCACAGGGGGAGTATGGCTACACCTTC,CAWSPQGEYGYTF
TRBJ1-5,.,TRBD1,TRBV6-5,TGTGCCAGCAGTCCGGGACAGGGTAAAGAGCCCCAGCATTTT,CASSPGQGKEPQHF
TRBJ1-2,.,.,TRBV5-1,TGCGCCAGCAGCTGGGAGACAGAAAACTATGGCTACACCTTC,CASSWETENYGYTF
TRBJ1-2,few,TRBD1,TRBV5-1,TGCGCCAGCAGCTTGGGCGGACAGGGGGGCGGCTACACCTTC,CASSLGGQGGGYTF
TRBJ1-5,.,.,TRBV30,TGTGCCTGGAGTGGTGAGGCGGTCAACAGGCCCCAGCATTTT,CAWSGEAVNRPQHF
TRBJ2-7,.,.,TRBV14,TGTGCCAGCAGCCAGGGGATAGTCTACGAGCAGTACTTC,CASSQGIVYEQYF
TRBJ2-1,.,TRBD2,TRBV5-1,TGCGCCAGCAGACCCGGGACTAGCGGTAACAATGAGCAGTTCTTC,CASRPGTSGNNEQFF
TRBJ2-1,.,TRBD1,TRBV27,TGTGCCAGCAGTTCACAGGGGTATGAGCAGTTCTTC,CASSSQGYEQFF
TRBJ1-2,.,.,TRBV7-2,TGTGCCAGCAGCCATCCCACGGGGGAGGGGTCCTATGGCTACACCTTC,CASSHPTGEGSYGYTF
TRBJ2-7,.,.,TRBV14,TGTGCCAGCAGCCAAGCTCCGTTGGGTTTCAGCAACTACGAGCAGTACTTC,CASSQAPLGFSNYEQYF
TRBJ2-3,.,TRBD2,TRBV5-4,TGTGCCAGCACTGGAAGCGGGGGTGATACGCAGTATTTT,CASTGSGGDTQYF
TRBJ2-1,few,.,TRBV23-1,TGCGCCAGCAGCGTTAGCGGCGACAATGAGCAGTTCTTC,CASSVSGDNEQFF
TRBJ1-2,.,.,TRBV4-3,TGCGCCAGCAGCCAACATGATCTTAGGGGCTACACCTTC,CASSQHDLRGYTF
TRBJ1-1,.,.,TRBV29-1,TGCAGCGTTGGGGACATACGGGGCACTGAAGCTTTCTTT,CSVGDIRGTEAFF
TRBJ2-3,.,.,TRBV27,TGTGCCAGCAGGCAGGGCACAGATACGCAGTATTTT,CASRQGTDTQYF
TRBJ2-6,.,TRBD1,TRBV4-3,TGCGCCAGCAGCCAAGGACAGGGATTATTTTCTGGGGCCAACGTCCTGACTTTC,CASSQGQGLFSGANVLTF
TRBJ1-6,few,.,TRBV23-1,TGCGCCACCGACCTTGGGCATGGCCCCTATAATTCACCCCTCCACTTT,CATDLGHGPYNSPLHF
TRBJ2-3,.,TRBD2,TRBV10-3,TGTGCCATACGGGGGAGGGGAGATACGCAGTATTTT,CAIRGRGDTQYF
TRBJ1-4,few,TRBD1,TRBV28,TGTGCCAGCAGTACTCGACAGGGATCCACAACTAATGAAAAACTGTTTTTT,CASSTRQGSTTNEKLFF
TRBJ2-7,.,.,TRBV29-1,TGCAGCGTGGGGACCTCATCTACCTACGAGCAGTACTTC,CSVGTSSTYEQYF